These T cell receptor beta chains were read from a single sample in a study of T cell responses to AZD1222 COVID-19 vaccine. Sequencing was performed with immunoSEQ multiplex PCR; in TCRdb, only in-frame clones are kept and a portion is missing. The data contain around 140,000 clones, 80% to 95% of them singletons. This specimen was peripheral blood, taken 28 days after the second AZD1222 dose. The receptors come from an adult who received the AZD1222 COVID-19 vaccine. CDR3s include the opening cysteine and the closing phenylalanine or tryptophan. The D gene is left open where the match is weak. Clone size, where shown, is once, few, many, or a class for clones that have expanded.

d_gene	v_gene	j_gene	abundance	CDR3aa	CDR3nt
NA	TRBV11-3	TRBJ2-2	NA	CASSSRGPPNTGELFF	TGTGCCAGCAGCTCCCGAGGACCTCCGAACACCGGGGAGCTGTTTTTT
TRBD2	TRBV9	TRBJ2-1	NA	CASSAPGGGYNEQFF	TGTGCCAGCAGCGCCCCCGGGGGGGGGTACAATGAGCAGTTCTTC
NA	TRBV11-2	TRBJ1-2	NA	CASSLGGGGESGYTF	TGTGCCAGCAGCTTAGGTGGCGGCGGAGAAAGTGGCTACACCTTC
NA	TRBV27	TRBJ2-5	once	CASSHQEAQYF	TGTGCCAGCAGTCACCAAGAGGCCCAGTACTTC
TRBD1	TRBV5-1	TRBJ1-1	NA	CASSQGQLMNTEAFF	TGCGCCAGCAGCCAGGGACAGCTCATGAACACTGAAGCTTTCTTT
NA	TRBV7-9	TRBJ1-2	NA	CASSPYPTVNYGYTF	TGTGCCAGCAGCCCTTACCCGACAGTCAACTATGGCTACACCTTC
NA	TRBV12-3/TRBV12-4	TRBJ2-5	NA	CASSFEAEETQYF	TGTGCCAGCAGTTTTGAGGCGGAAGAGACCCAGTACTTC
TRBD2	TRBV25-1	TRBJ2-1	NA	CASSEGLDSGSYNEQFF	TGTGCCAGCAGTGAAGGGCTCGATAGCGGGAGCTACAATGAGCAGTTCTTC
NA	TRBV9	TRBJ1-2	NA	CASSVEGYGYTF	TGTGCCAGCAGCGTAGAAGGGTATGGCTACACCTTC
TRBD2	TRBV7-2	TRBJ2-2	NA	CASRKPGLAGVGTGELFF	TGTGCCAGCAGGAAGCCGGGACTAGCGGGAGTCGGGACCGGGGAGCTGTTTTTT
TRBD1	TRBV19	TRBJ1-5	NA	CASSPGTGGQMNQPQHF	TGTGCCAGTAGTCCAGGGACAGGGGGCCAAATGAATCAGCCCCAGCATTTT
NA	TRBV5-5	TRBJ2-1	NA	CASSFYQHSEQFF	TGTGCCAGCAGCTTCTACCAACACTCAGAGCAGTTCTTC
NA	TRBV18	TRBJ1-2	NA	CASSPQNRDGYTF	TGTGCCAGCTCACCTCAAAACAGGGATGGCTACACCTTC
TRBD1	TRBV14	TRBJ1-1	NA	CASSPQQGIAFF	TGTGCCAGCAGCCCACAACAGGGGATAGCTTTCTTT